The 11 T cell receptor beta chains presented below share a single source sample, sequenced in a study of identical twins (TCRdb year 2016). Library construction relied on 5' RACE. TCRdb records Illumina HiSeq 2000 as the sequencer. The raw public reads went through TCRdb reprocessing: fastp at Q25, MiXCR clone calling, in-frame beta chains kept. Rows merge per CDR3 protein into single entries with the most common DNA and genes. Present in this sample are roughly 230,000 distinct CDR3 sequences, 6.5% to 9.5% of which were seen just once. The top ten clonotypes cover 2.5% to 3.5% of the sample. The data also belong to a second study, concerning yellow fever vaccine responses in identical twins.

Material for sequencing was CD8+ T cells sorted from blood. These receptors originate from a woman under 30 in good health.

The chain uses TRBV4-3 and TRBJ2-5; 10 nucleotides line up with TRBD1. The CDR3 extends over 15 amino acids. V was pared by 3 bases and J by 5 bases, with 6 bases of the junction left unmatched. CDR1 and CDR2 (germline): LGHNA, YSLEER. In DNA, the CDR3 is TGCGCCAGCAGCCAGGACGGGACAGGGGCTGAGACCCAGTACTTC. Protein sequence: CASSQDGTGAETQYF.

The table lists this clonotype with a few counts. The chain is built from TRBV7-9 and TRBJ2-4; D may correspond to TRBD1 or TRBD2 (5 bases each). The CDR3 has 15 amino acids. CDR1 is SEHNR and CDR2 is FQNEAQ in the germline V gene (reference sequence). The V and J ends lost 5 bases and 8 bases respectively, with 19 bases between them. The chain's CDR3 is CASSRQDKIGDIQYF. The DNA of the CDR3 is TGTGCCAGCAGCCGTCAGGACAAAATCGGGGACATTCAGTACTTC.

This clonotype was observed a handful of times. This chain links TRBV7-9 with TRBJ2-4; the D gene is possibly TRBD2 (7 bases). The CDR3 loop spans 14 amino acids. The germline V and J ends were trimmed by 3 bases and 9 bases, with 15 bases remaining between them. Germline-derived CDR1 and CDR2 are SEHNR and FQNEAQ (reference sequence). CDR3 DNA sequence: TGTGCCAGCAGCTTTTCGTTAGGGGGGGGCATTCAGTACTTC. Translation gives CASSFSLGGGIQYF.

This clonotype was counted between two and nine times. The J gene is TRBJ2-7, the V gene TRBV20-1, with TRBD1 identical over 8 bases. The CDR3 is made up of 11 amino acids. V was clipped by 6 bases and J by 7 bases; unmatched bases: 5. The germline V gene has CDR1 DFQATT and CDR2 SNEGSKA (reference sequence). CDR3 region: CSAGQVEEQYF. The DNA of the CDR3 is TGCAGTGCGGGACAGGTTGAGGAGCAGTACTTC.

This clonotype was detected only a few times. The conserved closing phenylalanine or tryptophan is absent in this CDR3, likely reflecting a read error. It is unclear where the CDR3 begins or ends on the DNA, so no DNA is shown, and the CDR3 is as TCRdb lists it. The genes are TRBV11-2 and TRBJ2-7; the table's D gene call, TRBD1, was not cross checked with the DNA. In germline, CDR1 is SGHAT, CDR2 FQNNGV. Including both end residues, the CDR3 is 13 amino acids long. The CDR3 loop is CASSLAWGNYATL.

The sample holds many counts of this clonotype. The chain couples TRBV7-2 to TRBJ2-7; D not resolved. CDR1 is SGHTA, CDR2 FQGNSA, per germline. The CDR3 extends over 14 amino acids. With 0 bases removed from V and 3 bases from J, the gap between germline ends came to 9 bases. CDR3 loop: CASSLAGGDYEQYF. CDR3 nucleotides: TGTGCCAGCAGCTTAGCCGGCGGAGACTACGAGCAGTACTTC.

This clonotype showed up just a few times. This sequence joins TRBV4-3 and TRBJ2-1, with 9 bases matching TRBD2. V dropped 0 bases and J dropped 1; count of bases not matched to a gene: 4. The CDR3 totals 17 residues. Germline V CDR1 and CDR2: LGHNA, YSLEER. CDR3 region: CASSQEGSGSSYNEQFF. CDR3 nucleotide sequence: TGCGCCAGCAGCCAAGAGGGTAGCGGGAGTTCCTACAATGAGCAGTTCTTC.

The V and J genes are TRBV20-1 and TRBJ2-2; the D gene is possibly TRBD1 (6 bases). Germline CDR1 DFQATT, CDR2 SNEGSKA (reference sequence). This CDR3 has 16 amino acids. V shed 7 bases and J shed 6 bases, with 24 bases lying between them. CDR3 in DNA: TGCAGTGTTAGCCCTAGGCGGACAGAAGAAGCCGGGGAGCTGTTTTTT. Its translation is CSVSPRRTEEAGELFF.

The genes are TRBV7-9 and TRBJ2-5; 7 bases are a match to TRBD2. Germline CDR1 SEHNR, CDR2 FQNEAQ (reference sequence). The CDR3 spans 15 residues. J gave up 7 bases and V 4 bases, and 12 bases lay outside the gene matches. CDR3 in amino acids: CASSWLWEGKRTQYF. As DNA, the CDR3 is TGTGCCAGCAGCTGGCTTTGGGAGGGTAAACGGACCCAGTACTTC.

This clonotype was observed many times. The rearrangement uses TRBV4-3 and TRBJ2-1; 12 positions match TRBD2. V shed 3 bases and J 1 base; nucleotides not matched to a gene: 4. Germline V gives CDR1 LGHNA, CDR2 YSLEER. This CDR3 is 17 amino acids long. CDR3 loop: CASSQMTSGSSYNEQFF. CDR3 nucleotide sequence: TGCGCCAGCAGCCAGATGACTAGCGGGAGTTCCTACAATGAGCAGTTCTTC.

This clonotype was seen only a few times. The chain uses TRBV6-2 or TRBV6-3 and TRBJ2-2; 7 bases are a match to TRBD2. Trimming took 7 bases from V and 0 from J; bases not matched to a gene: 8. There are 16 residues in the CDR3. CDR1 and CDR2 (germline): MNHEY, SVGEGT. Written as DNA, the CDR3 is TGTGCCAGCAACCTCCCGGGACTAACGAACACCGGGGAGCTGTTTTTT. Residues: CASNLPGLTNTGELFF.